The rows below give T cell receptor beta chains drawn from one sample of a study of T cells in localized non-small cell lung cancer. TCRdb keeps only in-frame clones here, not all; method: immunoSEQ multiplex PCR. Here the sample spans roughly 4,200 clones, 25% being singletons. Specimen: lung tumor tissue, collected before any cancer treatment. Receptors were obtained from a male donor older than 55 with stage I lung adenocarcinoma. CDR3s include the opening cysteine and the closing phenylalanine or tryptophan. The D gene is left open where the match is weak. Size values are once, few and many counts, or a class for expanded clones, and some rows have none.

>TRBD1|TRBV30|TRBJ1-4|.
TGTGCCTGGGCTAATACCGGGACAGGGAGTGAAAAACTGTTTTTT
CAWANTGTGSEKLFF
>.|TRBV11-3|TRBJ1-1|few
TGTGCCAGCAATCTCAGAGGAACGAACACTGAAGCTTTCTTT
CASNLRGTNTEAFF
>.|TRBV11-3|TRBJ1-1|few
TGTGCCAGCAGCTTACTCACCACGAACACTGAAGCTTTCTTT
CASSLLTTNTEAFF
>.|TRBV29-1|TRBJ2-7|few
TGCAGCGTTGAAGGACATACTACCTCCTACGAGCAGTACTTC
CSVEGHTTSYEQYF
>TRBD1|TRBV11-3|TRBJ2-5|few
TGTGCCAGCAGCTTAGGGCTACAGGGGTACCAAGAGACCCAGTACTTC
CASSLGLQGYQETQYF
>.|TRBV11-3|TRBJ2-7|few
TGTGCCAGCAGCTTATTTGGGCGCGAAACCTACGAGCAGTACTTC
CASSLFGRETYEQYF
>.|TRBV21-1|TRBJ1-1|.
TGTGCCAGCAGCGTAGGAGCCATGAACACTGAAGCTTTCTTT
CASSVGAMNTEAFF
>TRBD1|TRBV9|TRBJ1-1|few
TGTGCCAGCAGCCGACAGGGGCTCGCCGGGAGGGCTTTCTTT
CASSRQGLAGRAFF
>.|TRBV11-3|TRBJ2-3|.
TGTGCCAGCAGCCCCGCGACTAGAGGGGATACGCAGTATTTT
CASSPATRGDTQYF
>TRBD1|TRBV29-1|TRBJ1-5|.
TGCAGCGTCGGGGACAGGGTCGGTCAGCCCCAGCATTTT
CSVGDRVGQPQHF
>.|TRBV9|TRBJ1-2|few
TGTGCCAGCAGCGTAGAACTGAACTATGGCTACACCTTC
CASSVELNYGYTF
>TRBD2|TRBV11-3|TRBJ2-5|.
TGTGCCAGCAGCTTTCTACTAGCGGCCACCGGAGAGACCCAGTACTTC
CASSFLLAATGETQYF
>.|TRBV9|TRBJ1-6|few
TGTGCCAGCAGCGACGACCCCAATTCACCCCTCCACTTT
CASSDDPNSPLHF
>TRBD1|TRBV5-1|TRBJ1-5|.
TGCGCCAGCAGCTTAGGACAGGGAAGCAATCAGCCCCAGCATTTT
CASSLGQGSNQPQHF